The 8 T cell receptor beta chains given below trace back to one sample, sequenced in a study of metastatic and nonmetastatic thyroid tumors. Patients underwent thyroid surgery, and none had received any treatment before it. Using MiXCR, TCRdb re-called clones from the PCR reads. The sample gives under 8,000 clones, roughly 27% of which show up once; about 16% is in the top ten. Sequenced material: adjacent normal tissue. These receptor sequences come from a male donor with papillary thyroid cancer or a benign thyroid nodule (not recorded which). Some clones in this sample may be carry-over from other donors' samples.

This clone was picked up many times. This chain joins TRBV20-1 and TRBJ1-1, with 8 bases that match TRBD1. The CDR3 contains 18 residues. CDR1 is DFQATT and CDR2 is SNEGSKA in the germline V gene (reference sequence). J lost 0 bases, V lost 3 bases, and 15 bases had no gene match. CDR3 nucleotide sequence: TGCAGTGCTAGGATTACTAAAGACAGGGGCCGTATGAACACTGAAGCTTTCTTT. Its protein product is CSARITKDRGRMNTEAFF.

This clone was observed a single time. This chain connects TRBV20-1 to TRBJ2-5, with TRBD1 identical over 7 bases. There are 15 residues in the CDR3. Trimming took 4 bases from V and 4 from J; bases not matched to a gene: 12. Germline V gene lookup returns CDR1 DFQATT and CDR2 SNEGSKA (reference sequence). The CDR3 loop reads CSAIDSTGLGETQYF. CDR3 DNA: TGCAGTGCTATAGATTCGACAGGGTTGGGAGAGACCCAGTACTTC.

The sample holds many counts of this clone. The V gene is TRBV20-1, the J gene TRBJ2-1; tentative D call: TRBD2 (6 bases). Trimming shortened V by 6 bases and J by 3 bases, and 15 bases separated the two germline ends. CDR3 size: 14 residues. CDR1 is DFQATT and CDR2 is SNEGSKA in the germline V gene (reference sequence). In nucleotides, the CDR3 is TGCAGTGCCGGTAGCGGATTACTCTACAATGAGCAGTTCTTC. It is translated as CSAGSGLLYNEQFF.

This clone has more than one count but fewer than ten. The chain joins TRBV6-1 to TRBJ2-1, with TRBD1 matching 8 bases. Losses at the gene ends were 7 bases for V and 9 bases for J; bases not matched to a gene: 8. CDR3 length: 13 residues. Germline V CDR1 and CDR2: MNHNS, SASEGT. The CDR3 DNA reads as TGTGCCAGCACCGGGACAGGAGGCGGTGAGCAGTTCTTC. This translates into CASTGTGGGEQFF.

This clone was seen just once. The rearrangement uses TRBV20-1 and TRBJ2-7; 8 positions agree with TRBD2. V lost 2 bases and J lost 3; bases outside the gene matches: 6. Germline CDR1 reads DFQATT; CDR2 reads SNEGSKA (reference sequence). This CDR3 has 14 amino acids. CDR3 nucleotides: TGCAGTGCTAGACCTAGCGGGCGATACTACGAGCAGTACTTC. It yields the protein CSARPSGRYYEQYF.

The chain couples TRBV5-6 to TRBJ2-7; 7 nucleotides line up with TRBD1. This CDR3 contains 14 residues. CDR1 and CDR2 (germline): SGHDT, YYEEEE. V was pared by 1 base and J by 5 bases, with 6 bases of the junction left unmatched. The DNA for the CDR3 is TGTGCCAGCAGCTTGCGACAGGGTCAGAACGAGCAGTACTTC. This sequence encodes CASSLRQGQNEQYF.

This sequence joins TRBV11-1 and TRBJ2-7; 13 bases are shared with TRBD2. Unmatched junction bases numbered 4, after V lost 0 bases and J lost 5 bases. CDR1 is SGHAT and CDR2 is FQDESV in the germline V gene (reference sequence). The CDR3 has 16 amino acids. CDR3 residues: CASSLASGTSGNEQYF. The CDR3 DNA reads TGTGCCAGCAGCTTAGCGAGCGGGACTAGCGGGAACGAGCAGTACTTC.

The chain recombines TRBV28 with TRBJ1-4, with D perhaps matching TRBD1 (5 bases). The germline gives CDR1 MDHEN, CDR2 SYDVKM. The CDR3 covers 15 residues. The V end was cut by 7 bases, the J end by 8 bases, with 20 bases between. CDR3 sequence reads: CASTNRGLGGEKLFF. CDR3 DNA: TGTGCCAGCACCAACCGGGGACTGGGAGGAGAAAAACTGTTTTTT.